This T cell receptor beta chain was observed in a study of cytomegalovirus exposure and HLA in healthy donors (dated by TCRdb to the late 2010s). Describing the broader study: In an earlier analysis of around 540 of the donors, about 270 Gb of sequence data and 117 million unique TCR beta sequences from roughly 190 million T cells were reported. An early release that covered 500 to 800 HLA-typed donors contained about 300 gigabases of sequencing data and tens of millions of unique TCR sequences. Of the roughly 400 genotyped donors, approximately 80% fell in the genetic ancestry cluster associated with self-reported Caucasian donors. The study was designed to test whether signatures of past pathogen exposure could be identified by cataloging public T cell receptors. The study used immunosequencing to profile the T cell repertoires of 670 or so subjects and linked those repertoires to cytomegalovirus serostatus. A separate validation cohort of 100 to 150 different subjects was used in addition to the approximately 670-subject first cohort. To predict cytomegalovirus infection status, the study brought together high-throughput TCR immunosequencing, statistical association of individual TCRs with disease status, and machine learning. To study patterns of TCR occurrence, a later analysis re-analyzed previously published TCR beta repertoires from 666 donors and added high-resolution HLA genotyping. The later analysis used no new phenotypic data to find candidate immune exposures, relying instead on TCR beta sequences and their occurrence across donors. To decide whether each TCR beta V gene segment behaved as functional or pseudogenic, an earlier analysis of approximately 620 of the donors relied on high-throughput TCR beta sequencing. Donor age, sex, ethnicity and CMV serostatus were collected together with the repertoire data. A later genetic analysis used genome-wide SNP genotypes for about 55% of the 666 donors, treating that subset as a discovery cohort. All discovery cohort repertoires had been generated on a single sequencing platform. Class I and class II HLA loci were covered by the typing at four-digit resolution. Typing coverage varied by locus: about 620-640 donors for A, B, C, DRB1 and DQB1; 500 to 550 for DQA1; 606 for DPA1; roughly 470 for DPB1. A handful of DR-DQ haplotypes were handled as single units for association and clustering because linkage in the cohort was strong. On average, about 200,000 unique TCR beta nucleotide sequences were sequenced per donor among fewer than 500 genotyped donors of the cohort, with about 19% of those sequences being non-productive. What the authors observed across the whole study: In an earlier analysis of around 600 of the donors, most TCR beta V segments were observed in productive rearrangements about 90% or about 30% of the time, broadly matching IMGT annotations. A further reported finding was that TCR beta sequences accurately predicted the HLA-A and HLA-B alleles for most subjects in the first cohort. The classifier was reported to diagnose cytomegalovirus status with high specificity and sensitivity in both the original and validation cohorts. A total of 164 TCR beta chains were listed by the study as associated with cytomegalovirus. Presence/absence analyses assumed roughly uniform sequencing depth across donors, an assumption that may not hold. Because some donors lacked HLA typing at each locus, the association tests relied only on the typed subset. According to a later analysis, most CMV-associated TCR beta chains appeared to be HLA-restricted, and the HLA associations seemed to be driven largely by CMV exposure. Compared with the approximately 670-donor mean, donors in an Asian-associated ancestry cluster had fewer N-insertions in productive TCRs, according to a later genetic analysis. A group of highly shared sequence variants was considered likely to be a technical artifact of the sequencing pipeline. For the cohort, immune exposure information was limited to CMV serostatus. In vitro tests confirmed that a few of the cytomegalovirus-associated TCR beta chains recognize cytomegalovirus antigens. Correlated functional status among segregating V segments might reflect linkage disequilibrium, but an unknown experimental factor could not be ruled out. A later analysis reported that several top co-occurrence clusters appeared linked to parvovirus B19, influenza, CMV and Epstein-Barr virus. Because counts were too low, fewer than 20 rarely observed V segments, including chromosome 9 orphons, were excluded from the earlier analysis of several hundred of the donors. Compared with equally common non-associated chains, HLA-associated TCR beta chains in a later analysis were more clonally expanded and had lower generation probabilities. Across donors, most TCR sequences were observed very rarely, whereas some public TCRs were present in many individuals. Because the 87-base-pair reads could not distinguish some IMGT-functional V segments, including TRBV6-2 and TRBV6-3, those segments were excluded. In a later analysis, around 15,000 TCR beta sequences were associated with specific HLA alleles at a false discovery rate of 0.05. The cohort was sequenced for TCR beta chains only, and without alpha or paired-chain data the features that could be detected were limited. In a later analysis, the rate of TCR association differed among HLA loci, with DRB1 alleles having the most associated TCRs and HLA-C alleles having the fewest. Strong co-occurrence of HLA alleles, especially DR and DQ, made assigning TCR associations to individual alleles difficult. In a later genetic analysis, a missense DCLRE1C variant was associated with V-gene and J-gene trimming of TCR beta chains, and the association was replicated in an independent cohort. The authors suggested that the approach could potentially be generalized to other disease states and immunological phenotypes.

This clone was observed once. There is no known antigen for this receptor. The sample holds no much larger clone one base away, and base qualities are not on file. CDR1 and CDR2 are read off the germline V gene as LGHNA and YNFKEQ. The trim is 0 bases for V and 8 bases for J, with a gap of 13 bases between the germline ends. The CDR3, cysteine through phenylalanine, is 14 amino acids long. Of the read, only the CDR3 DNA is kept; its 42 bases are in frame from base 1. In total, roughly 670 healthy bone marrow donors made up the cohort. Cohort members were all nominally healthy when sampled, although unrecorded immune exposures were likely present. The donor tested CMV seronegative, placing the donor among the approximately 400 seronegative members of the cohort. Each donor provided a peripheral blood sample, and peripheral blood mononuclear cells were used for TCR beta sequencing. Genomic DNA was extracted from the blood cell samples with the Qiagen DNeasy Blood Extraction Kit.

Library preparation was by the immunoSEQ multiplex PCR assay. For the multiplex PCR, a mixture combining 60 forward primers for TCR Vbeta segments and 13 reverse primers for TCR Jbeta segments was used. Amplification of the CDR3 region of rearranged TCR beta genes was performed with a multiplex PCR assay on genomic DNA. The Illumina HiSeq System was used to sequence the amplified TCR beta libraries as 87-base-pair reads. Per the source publication's procedure: Across the roughly 700 repertoires, a later analysis counted tens of millions of unique TCR beta chains, around 10 million of which were shared by at least two donors. Raw reads were error-corrected and collapsed into unique sequences by a nearest-neighbor algorithm in which closely related sequences were merged to remove PCR and sequencing errors. V, D and J gene segments were assigned by aligning CDR3 sequences to IMGT reference sequences. For a sequence to be retained, a match of at least six nucleotides was required to both a V gene segment and a J gene segment. Rearrangements were called productive when the CDR3 lacked stop codons and stayed in frame with V and J; all others were non-productive. Following IMGT convention, CDR3 was defined as the stretch from the second conserved V-encoded cysteine up to the conserved J-encoded phenylalanine. The earlier analysis of fewer than 700 of the donors excluded sequences that lacked an unambiguous match to a single V gene segment. An earlier analysis of 587 of the donors called V segments functional above 56.7% productive rearrangements and segregating when the between-donor standard deviation exceeded 5%. A statistical classification framework was built to diagnose cytomegalovirus status from the catalog of TCR beta chain sequences. A later analysis assigned V and J genes by comparing TCR nucleotide sequences with IMGT/GENE-DB human TR gene sequences. In a later analysis, CDR3 sequences and most-parsimonious VDJ recombination scenarios were assigned using the TCRdist pipeline. A later analysis defined each TCR beta chain by its CDR3 amino acid sequence plus V-gene family, and excluded reads lacking a unique V-gene family. As a way to deal with suspected cross-contamination and a sequencing artifact, a later analysis dropped 640 or so nucleotide sequences that were highly shared and had low generation probability. In a later analysis, a clonal expansion index was calculated for each public chain from normalized within-repertoire ranks of inferred template counts. Generation probabilities in a later analysis came from a VDJ recombination model fitted to out-of-frame rearrangements, and those results were checked against IGoR. In a later analysis, TCR-TCR, TCR-HLA and TCR-CMV co-occurrence was scored with hypergeometric tests, and a repertoire-size bias correction was applied to TCR pairs. A later analysis estimated false discovery rates by permuting HLA or CMV assignments 20 times. In a later analysis, co-occurring TCRs were grouped using DBSCAN, and TCRdist sequence similarity was added for clustering within HLA-allele-positive subsets. Repertoires with fewer than 30,000 or more than 120,000 public chains, plus five repertoires with anomalous nucleotide sharing, were excluded from co-occurrence clustering. TCRdb's version of the immuneACCESS table is confined to in-frame rearrangements and falls short of the full clone set. An unresolved V gene accounts for under half of the shortfall where checked; the remainder is of unknown origin. V, J and clone size are those of that table, while D and trimming were read from the DNA. For this sample the table gives approximately 140,000 clones, of which about four fifths were detected only once. Jointly, the top ten make up approximately 4% of the sample.

This TCR was sampled from a woman aged 35 to 49 in good health and CMV-seronegative. The sample consisted of PBMCs. This chain is built from TRBV4-2 and TRBJ1-2; perhaps TRBD1 is the D gene, with 5 bases matching. The CDR3 protein: CASSQDNRGVGYTF. The nucleotide sequence reads TGTGCCAGCAGCCAAGACAACCGGGGGGTAGGCTACACCTTC.